The T cell receptor beta chain under discussion was sequenced for a study of T cell repertoires in cytomegalovirus infection. Study overall: Public TCR beta signatures indicated both CMV infection and matching HLA type. Study-wide findings and caveats: Predominance within the ex vivo response was attributable to HLA-C-restricted CMV-specific TCR beta clonotypes. Carriage of CMV together with the relevant HLA was identifiable through cumulative public TCR beta family frequency.

TCRdb recomputed calls from the reads with MiXCR, one row per CDR3 protein. The sample holds approximately 500,000 distinct CDR3 sequences, approximately 15% seen once. Per the germline V gene, CDR1 is LNHDA and CDR2 is SQIVND (reference sequence). Unmatched junction bases numbered 6, after V lost 4 bases and J lost 4 bases. The CDR3 consists of 15 residues. Worth noting for this clonotype: Its antigen is not identified.

The chain has TRBV19 and TRBJ2-3; 9 bases map to TRBD1. The sample taken for sequencing was CD8+ T cells from PBMCs. This receptor was identified in a human donor in good health (CMV status not recorded). Some clones in this sample may be carry-over from other donors' samples. The CDR3 loop is CASSTRDRVSDTQYF. The CDR3, as DNA: TGTGCCAGTAGTACCCGGGACAGGGTTTCAGATACGCAGTATTTT.